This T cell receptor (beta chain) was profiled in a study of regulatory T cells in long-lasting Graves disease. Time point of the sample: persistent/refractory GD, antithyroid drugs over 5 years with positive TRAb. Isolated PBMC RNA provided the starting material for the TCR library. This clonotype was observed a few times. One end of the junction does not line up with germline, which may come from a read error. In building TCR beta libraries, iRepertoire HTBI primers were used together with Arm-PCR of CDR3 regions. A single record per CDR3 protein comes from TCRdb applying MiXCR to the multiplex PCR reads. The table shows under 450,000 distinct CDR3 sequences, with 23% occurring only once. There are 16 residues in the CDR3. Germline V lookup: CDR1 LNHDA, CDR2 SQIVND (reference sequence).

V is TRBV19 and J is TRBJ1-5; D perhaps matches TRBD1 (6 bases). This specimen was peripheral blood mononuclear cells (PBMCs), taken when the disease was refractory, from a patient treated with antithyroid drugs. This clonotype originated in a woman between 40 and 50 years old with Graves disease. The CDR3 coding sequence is TGTGCCAGTAGCATAGGGGGAGGGATTAGCAATCAGCCCCAGCATTTT. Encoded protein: CASSIGGGISNQPQHF.